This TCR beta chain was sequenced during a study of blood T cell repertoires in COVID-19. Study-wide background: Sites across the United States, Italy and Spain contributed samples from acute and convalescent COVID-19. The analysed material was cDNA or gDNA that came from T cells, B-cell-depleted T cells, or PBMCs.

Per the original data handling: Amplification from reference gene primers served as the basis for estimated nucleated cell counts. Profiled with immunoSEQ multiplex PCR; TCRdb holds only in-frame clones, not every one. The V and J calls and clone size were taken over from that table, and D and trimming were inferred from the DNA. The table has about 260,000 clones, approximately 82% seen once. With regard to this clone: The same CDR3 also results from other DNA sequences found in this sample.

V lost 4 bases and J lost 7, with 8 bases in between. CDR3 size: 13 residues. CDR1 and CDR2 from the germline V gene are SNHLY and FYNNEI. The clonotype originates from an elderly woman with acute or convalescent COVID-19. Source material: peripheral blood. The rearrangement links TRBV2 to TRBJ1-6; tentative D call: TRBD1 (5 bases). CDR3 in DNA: TGTGCCAGCAGTGGACAGTCGAATTCACCCCTCCACTTT. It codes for CASSGQSNSPLHF.